Following are 30 T cell receptor beta chains from one sample sequenced in a study of T cells in women clearing cervical HPV infection. The protocol was immunoSEQ multiplex PCR, while the TCRdb copy is restricted to in-frame clones and leaves out a portion. The sample's table shows around 40,000 clones. The source material was blood buffy coat. These receptors were taken from a woman between 18 and 70 years old with a cervical HPV16 infection that either progressed to CIN3+ or cleared (not recorded which).

As to this clone: The read comes to an end 3 residues before the CDR3 does, leaving the germline J gene to fill in the end. This rearrangement joins TRBV20-1 to TRBJ2-2; the D gene is possibly TRBD2 (7 bases). Germline V lookup: CDR1 DFQATT, CDR2 SNEGSKA (reference sequence). The CDR3 totals 15 residues. Trimming cost V 2 bases and J 0 bases, with 10 bases left between them. CDR3 DNA (partial): TGCAGTGCTAGACGGCGGGGGCCGAACACCGGGGAG. Amino acid sequence: CSARRRGPNTGE. The whole CDR3 is CSARRRGPNTGELFF.

In regard to this clone: The sequence runs out 3 residues before the end of the CDR3; the remainder is reconstructed from the germline J gene. The V and J genes are TRBV5-1 and TRBJ2-1; 9 nucleotides match TRBD1. This CDR3 region has 15 residues. Germline V gene data show CDR1 as SGHRS and CDR2 as YFSETQ. V lost 3 bases, J lost 7 bases, and 8 bases stayed unmatched. The CDR3 spells CASSSGQGVRNEQFF. Partial CDR3 DNA: TGCGCCAGCAGCTCGGGACAGGGAGTTAGGAATGAG.

As for this clone: The read ends 3 residues before the CDR3 terminus; that terminus is restored from the germline J gene. The chain couples TRBV7-9 to TRBJ2-3, with D perhaps TRBD1 (6 bases). This CDR3 contains 13 residues. The germline V and J ends were trimmed by 9 bases and 3 bases, with 13 bases remaining between them. Germline CDR1 is SEHNR and CDR2 is FQNEAQ (reference sequence). The CDR3 sequence: CASSPQGTDTQYF. CDR3 DNA, as far as it was read: TGTGCCAGTTCCCCACAGGGAACAGATACG. Full variable domain (rest looked up from reference TRBV7-9 and TRBJ2-3): DTGVSQNPRHKITKRGQNVTFRCDPISEHNRLYWYRQTLGQGPEFLTYFQNEAQLEKSRLLSDRFSAERPKGSFSTLEIQRTEQGDSAMYLCASSPQGTDTQYFGPGTRLTVL.

Concerning this clone itself: The read stops 3 residues short of the end of the CDR3; the missing end is completed from the germline J gene. The chain combines TRBV19 with TRBJ1-4; weak D call: TRBD1 (5 bases). V gave up 4 bases and J gave up 2 bases, with 11 bases separating them. This CDR3 comprises 15 residues. CDR1 is LNHDA and CDR2 is SQIVND in the germline V gene (reference sequence). The sequenced CDR3 bases are TGTGCCAGTAGTAGAACACAGGCTACTAATGAAAAA. Protein sequence: CASSRTQATNEK. The whole CDR3 reads CASSRTQATNEKLFF.

With regard to this clone: The observed sequence ends 3 residues before the CDR3 terminus, with the missing tail filled in from the germline J gene. The V call is TRBV29-1, the J call TRBJ2-2; D is unresolved. Germline V lookup: CDR1 SQVTM, CDR2 ANQGSEA. The CDR3 loop spans 12 amino acids. CDR3 sequence: CSSRDSGEKLFF. CDR3 DNA, as far as it was read: TGCAGCTCAAGAGACTCGGGTGAAAAG.

Note on this clone: The sequence runs out 3 residues before the end of the CDR3; the remainder is reconstructed from the germline J gene. The chain combines TRBV18 with TRBJ2-1; 10 bases map to TRBD1. Germline CDR1 is KGHSH and CDR2 is LQKENI. This CDR3 is 14 amino acids long. Trimming removed 8 bases from V and 8 bases from J; junction bases left unmatched: 9. The CDR3 loop is CASQDRGQKDEQFF. Partial CDR3 DNA: TGTGCCAGCCAAGACAGGGGGCAGAAGGATGAG.

A note on this clone: Read data end 3 residues before the CDR3 end; the end is taken from the germline J gene. The V call is TRBV5-1, the J call TRBJ1-1, with D unresolved. CDR1 is SGHRS and CDR2 is YFSETQ in the germline V gene. V lost 5 bases and J lost 0, with 8 bases in between. CDR3 size: 13 residues. The CDR3 here is CASRFTVNTEAFF. CDR3 bases read: TGCGCCAGCAGGTTTACAGTGAACACTGAA.

Note on this clone: The read halts 3 residues ahead of the CDR3 end, with the missing end drawn from the germline J gene. The chain has TRBV19 and TRBJ2-1; D is unresolved. Germline V gene lookup returns CDR1 LNHDA and CDR2 SQIVND (reference sequence). This CDR3 has 13 amino acids. V was clipped by 3 bases and J by 4 bases, with 7 bases between them. The sequenced part of the CDR3 DNA is TGTGCCAGTAGTATGAACAGATACAATGAG. Protein product: CASSMNRYNE. The whole CDR3 protein is CASSMNRYNEQFF.

Incomplete CDR3 DNA: TGTGCCAGCAGCCTCTGGACAGGGTCGGCCGAG. Its translation: CASSLWTGSAE. The entire CDR3 sequence reads CASSLWTGSAEQYF. The chain couples TRBV7-6 to TRBJ2-7; TRBD1 aligns across 8 bases. The sequence runs out 3 residues before the end of the CDR3; the remainder is reconstructed from the germline J gene. The ends lost 5 bases at V and 6 bases at J; junction bases unmatched: 9. The CDR3 spans 14 residues. Germline lookup yields CDR1 SGHVS and CDR2 FNYEAQ.

This CDR3 is CASSDILAGIDTQYF. The CDR3 bases that were read are TGTGCCAGCAGTGATATACTAGCGGGGATAGATACG. The J gene is TRBJ2-3, the V gene TRBV2, with TRBD2 matching 10 bases. The read halts 3 residues ahead of the CDR3 end, with the missing end drawn from the germline J gene. J gave up 5 bases and V 3 bases, and 5 bases lay outside the gene matches. Germline V CDR1 and CDR2: SNHLY, FYNNEI. The CDR3 runs to 15 residues.

Details on this clone: With the read ending 3 residues before the CDR3 end, the germline J gene is used to fill in that end. V gene TRBV19 combines with J gene TRBJ1-4; D perhaps matches TRBD1 (5 bases). Germline CDR1 and CDR2: LNHDA and SQIVND (reference sequence). CDR3 length: 14 amino acids. The CDR3 sequence is CASTTDRPNSPLFF. Partial CDR3 DNA: TGTGCCAGTACCACTGACAGACCTAATTCACCA.

Worth noting for this clone: Compared with germline, one end of the junction differs, possibly owing to a read error. The CDR3 end falls 3 residues outside the read, so it is completed with the germline J gene. The chain combines TRBV4-2 with TRBJ1-1, with TRBD1 identical over 7 bases. The germline gives CDR1 LGHNA, CDR2 YNFKEQ. The CDR3 has 15 residues. The CDR3 loop is CASSQVQGVNTEAFF. The part of the CDR3 DNA that was read is TGCGCCAGCAGCCAAGTGCAGGGGGTTAACACTGAA.

For this clone: The read stops 3 residues short of the end of the CDR3; the missing end is completed from the germline J gene. This chain links TRBV20-1 with TRBJ1-2; the D gene is possibly TRBD1 (6 bases). Trimming removed 3 bases at V and 0 bases at J, with 8 bases between. The CDR3 contains 13 residues. CDR1 and CDR2 from the germline V gene are DFQATT and SNEGSKA (reference sequence). This chain's CDR3 is CSARDSTNYGYTF. The DNA read from the CDR3 is TGCAGTGCTAGGGACAGTACTAACTATGGC.

On this clone: The read ends 3 residues early relative to the CDR3; the germline J gene fills the gap. The V and J genes are TRBV11-3 and TRBJ2-1, with D maybe TRBD2 (6 bases). The CDR3 is 12 amino acids. The V end lost 5 bases, the J end lost 7 bases, and 9 bases lay between the germline ends. The germline V gene has CDR1 SGHNT and CDR2 YENEEA. The covered CDR3 bases are TGTGCCAGCAGCGGAGGGGTGAATGAG. This gives the protein CASSGGVNE. In full, the CDR3 reads CASSGGVNEQFF.

A remark on this clone: Read coverage stops 3 residues before the CDR3 terminus; the germline J gene supplies the remainder. The chain employs TRBV20-1 and TRBJ1-2; D is perhaps TRBD1 (6 bases). V gave up 2 bases and J gave up 2 bases, with 9 bases separating them. The CDR3 loop spans 13 amino acids. Germline V lookup: CDR1 DFQATT, CDR2 SNEGSKA (reference sequence). CDR3 residues: CSARQGNNYGYTF. The CDR3 DNA, read in part, is TGCAGTGCTAGACAGGGGAACAACTATGGC.

In regard to this clone: The sequenced fragment ends 3 residues before the CDR3 boundary, so the rest is inferred from the germline J gene. V and J are TRBV7-2 and TRBJ1-5; TRBD1 is a possible D gene (5 bases). CDR1 and CDR2 (germline): SGHTA, FQGNSA. V dropped 0 bases and J dropped 5 bases, with 11 bases sitting between them. This CDR3 has 15 residues. The CDR3 loop reads CASSLAGVRDQPQHF. Partial CDR3 DNA: TGTGCCAGCAGCTTAGCAGGGGTGAGGGATCAGCCC.

About this clone itself: The read ends 3 residues early relative to the CDR3; the germline J gene fills the gap. V is TRBV2 and J is TRBJ1-2, with D possibly TRBD1 on 6 matching bases. Germline V gene sequence: CDR1 SNHLY, CDR2 FYNNEI. This CDR3 is 17 amino acids long. CDR3 protein: CASSPRGGGGQENDYTF. CDR3 bases read: TGTGCCAGCAGCCCCAGGGGTGGGGGAGGCCAGGAAAATGAC. Full variable domain (remainder filled in from reference TRBV2 and TRBJ1-2): EPEVTQTPSHQVTQMGQEVILRCVPISNHLYFYWYRQILGQKVEFLVSFYNNEISEKSEIFDDQFSVERPDGSNFTLKIRSTKLEDSAMYFCASSPRGGGGQENDYTFGSGTRLTVV.

Points on this clone: Read coverage stops 3 residues before the CDR3 terminus; the germline J gene supplies the remainder. The chain employs TRBV7-3 and TRBJ2-1; no firm D call. Between the trimmed V and J ends, which lost 1 base and 4 bases, there was a span of 11 bases. This CDR3 has 15 residues. Germline V gene sequence: CDR1 SGHTA, CDR2 FQGTGA. CDR3: CASSLKSATYNEQFF. CDR3 bases read: TGTGCCAGCAGCTTAAAAAGCGCCACTTACAATGAG.

In regard to this clone: The CDR3 end is not reached by the read, which stops 3 residues before it; the germline J gene fills it in. V usage is TRBV15 and J usage is TRBJ2-3, with a weak D call TRBD2 (6 bases). The CDR3 runs to 16 residues. CDR1 and CDR2 from the germline V gene are LNHNV and YYDKDF (reference sequence). V dropped 0 bases and J dropped 1 base, with 11 bases sitting between them. The CDR3 sequence is CATSRDGGAGTDTQYF. Partial CDR3 DNA: TGTGCCACCAGCAGAGATGGAGGGGCAGGCACAGATACG.

Remarks on this clone: The read halts 3 residues ahead of the CDR3 end, with the missing end drawn from the germline J gene. The J gene is TRBJ1-2, the V gene TRBV19, with a weak D call TRBD1 (5 bases). The CDR3 is 13 amino acids. From germline, CDR1 is LNHDA and CDR2 SQIVND (reference sequence). The CDR3 spells CASSIEDNQPYTF. Incomplete CDR3 DNA: TGTGCCAGTAGTATTGAGGACAATCAGCCC.

To note about this clone: The CDR3 end is not reached by the read, which stops 3 residues before it; the germline J gene fills it in. This chain joins TRBV7-3 and TRBJ1-1, with D possibly TRBD1 on 5 matching bases. Trimming cost V 4 bases and J 0 bases, with 6 bases left between them. The CDR3 is 13 residues long. Germline V CDR1 and CDR2: SGHTA, FQGTGA. The sequenced part of the CDR3 DNA is TGTGCCAGCAGCTCACAGGTGAACACTGAA. Protein product: CASSSQVNTE. The complete CDR3 sequence is CASSSQVNTEAFF.

Comments on this clone: The read gets to within 3 residues of the CDR3 end, and the germline J gene fills in the rest. The chain combines TRBV5-6 with TRBJ2-7; 8 bases line up with TRBD1. The CDR3 is made up of 14 amino acids. Unmatched junction bases numbered 7, after V lost 2 bases and J lost 6 bases. Germline assignment: CDR1 SGHDT and CDR2 YYEEEE. The CDR3 spells CASSFRTGLSEQYF. CDR3 bases read: TGTGCCAGCAGCTTCAGGACAGGGCTTAGCGAG.

Regarding this clone: The read ends 3 residues before the CDR3 terminus; that terminus is restored from the germline J gene. The chain is built from TRBV2 and TRBJ2-6; a weak D match, TRBD1 (6 bases). CDR3 length equals 16 residues. Germline lookup yields CDR1 SNHLY and CDR2 FYNNEI. Trimming removed 4 bases from V and 4 bases from J, with 14 bases in between. Partial CDR3 DNA: TGTGCCAGCAGTGGGGGGACACCGGTCGGGGCCAACGTC. This encodes CASSGGTPVGANV. The entire CDR3 is CASSGGTPVGANVLTF.

Notes on this clone: The read falls 3 residues short of the CDR3 end, and the missing part is taken from the germline J gene. The V gene is TRBV6-1, the J gene TRBJ2-3; 11 nucleotides agree with TRBD2. Germline CDR1 and CDR2: MNHNS and SASEGT. The CDR3 covers 16 residues. CDR3 region: CASSVAGGRGKETQYF. The sequenced CDR3 bases are TGTGCCAGCAGTGTAGCGGGGGGGCGGGGAAAAGAGACG.

In terms of frequency, this clone is medium-sized. The read ends 3 residues early relative to the CDR3; the germline J gene fills the gap. The sample carries other DNA sequences with the same CDR3. The V gene is TRBV10-3, the J gene TRBJ2-1; no clear D. The length of the CDR3 is 11 residues. The V and J ends lost 4 bases and 6 bases respectively, with 4 bases between them. Germline CDR1 is ENHRY and CDR2 is SYGVKD. The sequenced part of the CDR3 DNA is TGTGCCATCAGTGCAGGCAATGAG. This encodes CAISAGNE. The whole CDR3 region reads CAISAGNEQFF.

The CDR3 DNA, read in part, is TGTGCCAGCAGCTTAGTCACAGGGGGCGGAGAGACG. Amino acids: CASSLVTGGGET. In full, the CDR3 reads CASSLVTGGGETQYF. The genes are TRBV11-2 and TRBJ2-3, with 9 bases fitting TRBD1. Read sequence stops 3 residues before the CDR3 end, and the germline J gene provides the missing end. The CDR3 runs 15 residues. Germline V gene data show CDR1 as SGHAT and CDR2 as FQNNGV.

Worth noting for this clone: The read ends 3 residues before the CDR3 terminus; that terminus is restored from the germline J gene. The chain has TRBV13 and TRBJ2-7, with TRBD1 as a possible D gene (6 bases). The CDR3 is made up of 15 amino acids. Deletions cut 4 bases from V and 1 base from J, with 14 bases between. From germline, CDR1 is PRHDT and CDR2 FYEKMQ (reference sequence). The sequenced part of the CDR3 DNA is TGTGCCAGCAGCTCTACAGGGTTCGGTTCCTACGAG. Translated, it gives CASSSTGFGSYE. The full CDR3 is CASSSTGFGSYEQYF.

Points on this clone: The read gets to within 3 residues of the CDR3 end, and the germline J gene fills in the rest. The chain combines TRBV6-4 with TRBJ2-2; 9 bases align to TRBD2. Germline lookup yields CDR1 MRHNA and CDR2 SNTAGT. This CDR3 region has 14 residues. J lost 6 bases, V lost 6 bases, and 5 bases had no gene match. CDR3 sequence: CASSYSGGAGELFF. CDR3 bases read: TGTGCCAGCAGCTATAGCGGGGGAGCCGGGGAG.

As to this clone: The read finishes 3 residues shy of the CDR3 end, and the germline J gene is used to complete it. The V and J genes are TRBV18 and TRBJ1-2, with 9 positions matching TRBD1. Germline CDR1 is KGHSH and CDR2 is LQKENI. The V segment lost 0 bases and the J segment 7 bases; nucleotides outside the gene matches: 6. The CDR3 runs to 15 residues. This CDR3 reads CASSPPEQGASGYTF. The CDR3 DNA, read in part, is TGTGCCAGCTCACCACCGGAACAGGGGGCAAGTGGC.

Concerning this clone itself: The read gets to within 3 residues of the CDR3 end, and the germline J gene fills in the rest. The chain employs TRBV20-1 and TRBJ2-3; 7 bases are a match to TRBD1. The CDR3 covers 17 residues. CDR1 is DFQATT, CDR2 SNEGSKA, per germline (reference sequence). The CDR3 sequence is CSARDPLGGALGETQYF. The part of the CDR3 DNA that was read is TGCAGTGCTAGAGATCCCTTAGGGGGCGCGCTAGGGGAGACG.